This TCR beta chain was recorded in a study of blood T cells in healthy people across ages. Alongside a J-beta primer mix, a sample-barcoded 5' primer served in a second PCR lasting about 7 to 11 cycles. Individual samples furnished no less than 2.5 million CDR3-containing paired-end reads apiece. TCRdb reanalysed the 5' RACE reads using MiXCR and keeps one entry per CDR3 protein. This sample has about 900,000 distinct CDR3 sequences, with approximately 65% found just once. Findings of the study overall: Bulk PBMC profiling left naive and antigen-experienced comparisons inconclusive.

Turning to this clonotype: Its antigen is undetermined.

The CDR3 is 14 residues long. The germline V gene encodes CDR1 SEHNR and CDR2 FQNEAQ (reference sequence). Trimming took 5 bases from V and 2 from J; bases not matched to a gene: 5. Per sample, at least 5.5 micrograms of total RNA were extracted. The sequenced sample consisted of blood. This clonotype was obtained from a man under 40 in good health. The gene calls are TRBV7-9 and TRBJ1-1; 7 bases are a match to TRBD1. CDR3 protein: CASSADRANTEAFF. The CDR3 region has the DNA TGTGCCAGCAGCGCCGACAGGGCTAACACTGAAGCTTTCTTT.